The 20 T cell receptor beta chains below were found in one sample sequenced in a study of vaccination effects on CD4 cells after COVID-19. The ViraFEST assay expanded antigen-specific CD4+ T cells with viral peptide pools before sequencing. A roughly 11-day culture period preceded the isolation of CD4+ T cells. Some clones are missing from TCRdb's copy, which holds only in-frame ones; the method was immunoSEQ multiplex PCR. The sample records tens of thousands of clones, approximately 74% being singletons. No antigen is known for these receptors. Here the sequenced sample was CD4+ T cells from PBMCs cultured with HCoV-229E spike peptides, taken before COVID-19 vaccination. Every receptor here comes from a human donor who received a COVID-19 vaccine.

The gene calls are TRBV2 and TRBJ2-2; D remains unclear. The CDR3 sequence is 15 residues long. Germline CDR1 and CDR2: SNHLY and FYNNEI. The germline V and J ends were trimmed by 5 bases and 5 bases, with 15 bases remaining between them. The CDR3 bases are TGTGCCAGCAGTCGGCGGCCACCCGGTACCGGGGAGCTGTTTTTT. Residues: CASSRRPPGTGELFF.

The CDR3 DNA sequence: TGTGCCAGTAGCCTGGCTATCAACAATGAGCAGTTCTTC. This codes for CASSLAINNEQFF. The genes are TRBV19 and TRBJ2-1, with unresolved D. V dropped 6 bases and J dropped 5 bases, with 11 bases sitting between them. The germline V gene encodes CDR1 LNHDA and CDR2 SQIVND (reference sequence). CDR3 length: 13 residues.

V usage is TRBV21-1 and J usage is TRBJ2-7; TRBD2, as called in the table, went unchecked against the DNA. TRBV21-1 is described as a pseudogene. The CDR3 loop spans 18 amino acids. In DNA form, the CDR3 reads TGTGCCAGCAGCACGCGGAGGGAAGTACTAGCGGGGTCCTACGAGCAGTACGTC. Translated, it gives CASSTRREVLAGSYEQYV.

About this clone: Other nucleotide sequences in the sample specify the same CDR3. The CDR3 protein is CATSENTGELFF. Written as DNA, the CDR3 is TGTGCCACCAGCGAAAACACCGGGGAGCTGTTTTTT. V and J are TRBV24-1 and TRBJ2-2, with D unresolved. V was trimmed by 7 bases and J by 2 bases, leaving 4 bases between them. Germline V gene lookup returns CDR1 KGHDR and CDR2 SFDVKD. There are 12 residues in the CDR3.

The table lists this clone with a few counts. This rearrangement joins TRBV10-3 to TRBJ2-2; the D gene is possibly TRBD2 (5 bases). This CDR3 has 18 residues. V shed 3 bases and J shed 5 bases, with 22 bases lying between them. The germline CDR1 and CDR2 sequences are ENHRY and SYGVKD. CDR3 region: CAISDPRGERVGTGELFF. CDR3 DNA sequence: TGTGCCATCAGTGACCCACGGGGAGAAAGGGTCGGGACCGGGGAGCTGTTTTTT.

The chain employs TRBV24-1 and TRBJ2-1; D remains ambiguous. The germline V gene encodes CDR1 KGHDR and CDR2 SFDVKD. The germline V and J ends were trimmed by 3 bases and 0 bases, with 11 bases remaining between them. The CDR3 has 16 residues. The CDR3 coding sequence is TGTGCCACCAGTGATATTGGGCCCAGCTCCTACAATGAGCAGTTCTTC. Translated: CATSDIGPSSYNEQFF.

The J gene is TRBJ1-1, the V gene TRBV9, with 7 bases identical to TRBD1. With V trimmed by 4 bases and J by 0 bases, 9 bases remained unmatched. The CDR3 is 16 amino acids. Germline CDR1 SGDLS, CDR2 YYNGEE. CDR3 sequence: CASSPRQGPLNTEAFF. CDR3 nucleotide sequence: TGTGCCAGCAGCCCCCGACAGGGCCCCTTGAACACTGAAGCTTTCTTT.

CDR3 region: CASSLYQSDTQYF. Here the CDR3 DNA reads TGTGCCAGCAGCTTATACCAGTCGGATACGCAGTATTTT. This chain joins TRBV7-9 and TRBJ2-3; D remains unclear. Germline assignment: CDR1 SEHNR and CDR2 FQNEAQ (reference sequence). Trimming pared 2 bases from V and 6 bases from J, leaving 9 bases between. The CDR3 extends over 13 amino acids.

Of note for this clone: Relative to the germline gene, one junction end is altered; a read error may explain this. The CDR3, as DNA: TGTGCCAGCAGCTTATTGGCTCCACCGGGCACTGAAGCTTTCTTT. It is translated as CASSLLAPPGTEAFF. This chain links TRBV28 with TRBJ1-1; D gene ambiguous. The CDR3 contains 15 residues. Per germline, CDR1 MDHEN and CDR2 SYDVKM.

The V gene is TRBV6-2 or TRBV6-3, the J gene TRBJ1-5, with 9 bases identical to TRBD1. The V gene's germline CDR1 is MNHEY and CDR2 SVGEGT. The CDR3 consists of 17 residues. The V segment lost 2 bases and the J segment 4 bases; nucleotides outside the gene matches: 9. This CDR3 reads CASSYVRTGDRNQPQHF. The CDR3, as DNA: TGTGCCAGCAGTTACGTCCGGACAGGGGATCGGAATCAGCCCCAGCATTTT.

The sample holds a few counts of this clone. The chain carries TRBV12-3 or TRBV12-4 and TRBJ1-2; 8 bases line up with TRBD1. Trimming took 6 bases from V and 6 from J; bases not matched to a gene: 6. There are 13 residues in the CDR3. The chain's CDR3 is CASRPTTGDGYTF. DNA of the CDR3: TGTGCCAGCAGACCGACGACAGGGGATGGCTACACCTTC.

This clone was seen a few times. The chain combines TRBV7-3 with TRBJ2-6; 9 bases are a match to TRBD1. After removal of 2 bases from V and 4 bases from J, the junction contained 6 bases not matched to a gene. Germline values: CDR1 SGHTA, CDR2 FQGTGA. The CDR3 contains 17 residues. CDR3 amino acids: CASSLGTGLTGANVLTF. CDR3 DNA sequence: TGTGCCAGCAGCTTAGGGACAGGGCTTACGGGGGCCAACGTCCTGACTTTC.

This clone turned up a few times. The chain couples TRBV5-1 to TRBJ2-2; possible D gene TRBD1, 5 bases. Trimming took off 5 bases at V and 3 bases at J, with 11 bases between the two ends. The CDR3 is 14 amino acids. Germline lookup yields CDR1 SGHRS and CDR2 YFSETQ. CDR3 amino acids: CASRKQEYTGELFF. CDR3 coding DNA: TGCGCCAGCAGGAAACAGGAGTACACCGGGGAGCTGTTTTTT.

Note on this clone: Other DNA sequences in this specimen translate into the identical CDR3. As DNA, the CDR3 is TGTGCCAGCTCACCGGGGAGCAATCAGCCCCAGCATTTT. It yields the protein CASSPGSNQPQHF. The V and J genes are TRBV18 and TRBJ1-5; no reliable D call. V was trimmed by 3 bases and J by 1 base, leaving 4 bases between them. This CDR3 is 13 amino acids long. Germline V gene data show CDR1 as KGHSH and CDR2 as LQKENI.

The chain uses TRBV28 and TRBJ1-6; TRBD1 matches 10 bases. There are 16 residues in the CDR3. The V and J ends lost 6 bases and 9 bases, in that order; junction bases with no gene match: 11. Germline CDR1 MDHEN, CDR2 SYDVKM. CDR3 nucleotide sequence: TGTGCCAGCAGCCCCTCCGGGACAGGGGAGGGTTCACCCCTCCACTTT. It yields the protein CASSPSGTGEGSPLHF.

A single count supports this clone. The rearrangement links TRBV9 to TRBJ1-1; D is possibly TRBD1 (5 bases). The CDR3 is 15 residues long. Germline V lookup: CDR1 SGDLS, CDR2 YYNGEE. V gave up 0 bases and J gave up 1 base, with 10 bases separating them. The CDR3 sequence is CASSVGLGENTEAFF. In DNA form, the CDR3 reads TGTGCCAGCAGCGTAGGGTTGGGGGAGAACACTGAAGCTTTCTTT.

V is TRBV18 and J is TRBJ2-3; D is undetermined. The V end was cut by 4 bases, the J end by 0 bases, with 8 bases between. Germline lookup yields CDR1 KGHSH and CDR2 LQKENI. CDR3 length: 14 amino acids. CDR3 coding DNA: TGTGCCAGCTCACTACAGCCTAGCACAGATACGCAGTATTTT. Its protein product is CASSLQPSTDTQYF.

The rearrangement uses TRBV6-1 and TRBJ1-5, with D uncertain. Germline CDR1 MNHNS, CDR2 SASEGT. CDR3 length: 15 amino acids. The ends were cut back, 3 bases at V and 6 bases at J, with 15 bases in the middle. This CDR3 is CASSDLGLEGQPQHF. CDR3 bases: TGTGCCAGCAGTGATTTAGGCCTTGAGGGTCAGCCCCAGCATTTT.

V and J are TRBV18 and TRBJ2-2; TRBD1 agrees at 8 bases. V lost 3 bases and J lost 1; bases outside the gene matches: 4. There are 16 residues in the CDR3. Germline V gene sequence: CDR1 KGHSH, CDR2 LQKENI. CDR3 protein: CASSPLGQGNTGELFF. CDR3 in DNA: TGTGCCAGCTCACCTTTAGGACAGGGGAACACCGGGGAGCTGTTTTTT.

CDR3: CASSLTDRQPQHF. The CDR3 DNA sequence: TGTGCCAGCAGTTTAACAGACAGGCAGCCCCAGCATTTT. The chain employs TRBV27 and TRBJ1-5; perhaps TRBD1 as D (6 bases). The V gene's germline CDR1 is MNHEY and CDR2 SMNVEV (reference sequence). The V end was cut by 2 bases, the J end by 7 bases, with 9 bases between. This CDR3 is built from 13 residues.